This TCR beta chain was identified in a study of cytomegalovirus exposure and HLA in healthy donors. General study results and limits: The HLA-A and HLA-B alleles of most subjects were reportedly predicted accurately from TCR beta sequences. Analysis was carried out at a later point, and it linked a missense DCLRE1C variant to TCR beta V- and J-gene trimming. In a later analysis, at a false discovery rate of 0.05, 15,000 to 20,000 TCR beta sequences were associated with HLA alleles.

The PCR had 60 Vbeta and 13 Jbeta primers. Assay: immunoSEQ multiplex PCR; the TCRdb copy retains only in-frame clones and omits some. The sample shows roughly 260,000 clones, just under 85% of them seen only once. Notes on this clone: Its antigen is undetermined.

Each of the donors was a healthy bone marrow donor. The sequencing input was PBMCs. The clonotype comes from a woman aged 40-49 years in good health and CMV-seropositive.

The CDR3 reads CSVEGGTKPTNYGYTF. The CDR3 bases are TGCAGCGTTGAAGGGGGCACGAAGCCTACTAACTATGGCTACACCTTC. This chain connects TRBV29-1 to TRBJ1-2, with D possibly matching TRBD1 (5 bases). Germline values: CDR1 SQVTM, CDR2 ANQGSEA. Trimming pared 1 base from V and 0 bases from J, leaving 15 bases between. This CDR3 comprises 16 residues.